This is a list of T cell receptor beta chains from one sample in a study of blood T cell repertoires in COVID-19. Sequencing was performed with immunoSEQ multiplex PCR; in TCRdb, only in-frame clones are kept and a portion is missing. The sample contains around 28,000 clones, approximately 88% of which appear only once. Sequenced: peripheral blood. The receptors stem from a human donor in a cohort sampled during active COVID-19. CDR3s include the opening cysteine and the closing phenylalanine or tryptophan. D genes are given only for firm matches. A clone size is listed for some rows: how often the clone was seen (once, few, many), or a class if it is expanded.

V	J	D	size	DNA	CDR3
TRBV3-1/TRBV3-2	TRBJ1-2	TRBD1	-	TGTGCCAGCAGCGCACAGGGGGCCTATGGCTACACCTTC	CASSAQGAYGYTF
TRBV10-1	TRBJ1-4	-	-	TGCGCCAGCACCCCGGAGGCTCTAACTAATGAAAAACTGTTTTTT	CASTPEALTNEKLFF
TRBV6-2/TRBV6-3	TRBJ2-1	TRBD2	-	TGTGCCAGCAGTTACCGGGGACTAGCTTACAATGAGCAGTTCTTC	CASSYRGLAYNEQFF
TRBV19	TRBJ1-2	-	-	TGTGCCAGTAGCCTTAAACAGGCGGCAAGTGGCTACACCTTC	CASSLKQAASGYTF
TRBV19	TRBJ2-5	-	-	TGTGCCAGTAGTGGTTCCAGGGGAGAGACCCAGTACTTC	CASSGSRGETQYF
TRBV6-6	TRBJ1-2	-	-	TGTGCCAGCAGCCCCGGCGGGGGGCGGGGTGGCTACACCTTC	CASSPGGGRGGYTF
TRBV7-2	TRBJ1-3	TRBD1	once	TGTGCCAGCAGCCCCGGGACAGACGGTTCCAGAAACACCATATATTTT	CASSPGTDGSRNTIYF
TRBV7-8	TRBJ2-5	TRBD2	once	TGTGCCAGCAGCTTCGGACTAGTGGTGGAGACCCAGTACTTC	CASSFGLVVETQYF
TRBV28	TRBJ2-5	TRBD2	-	TGTGCCAGCAGTTCTTTGACTAGCGGGAGGGTTCAAAGAGAGACCCAGTACTTC	CASSSLTSGRVQRETQYF
TRBV27	TRBJ2-1	-	-	TGTGCCAGCAGTTTGAGTTTGAACAATGAGCAGTTCTTC	CASSLSLNNEQFF
TRBV19	TRBJ2-3	TRBD2	-	TGTGCCACAGGACTAGCGGGGGCAGTGGACACAGATACGCAGTATTTT	CATGLAGAVDTDTQYF
TRBV4-1	TRBJ2-3	-	-	TGCGCCAGCAGCCAAGAGCGACAGCACACAGATACGCAGTATTTT	CASSQERQHTDTQYF
TRBV4-2	TRBJ2-7	-	-	TGTGCCAGCAGCCAAGATTACTATTCCAACTACGAGCAGTACTTC	CASSQDYYSNYEQYF
TRBV19	TRBJ2-2	-	-	TGTGCCAGTAGTCACGGGGAGAGGGGGACCGGGGAGCTGTTTTTT	CASSHGERGTGELFF
TRBV7-2	TRBJ1-4	TRBD1	-	TGTGCCAGCAGCCTAGACAGGGATGAAAAACTGTTTTTT	CASSLDRDEKLFF
TRBV2	TRBJ2-7	-	-	TGTGCCAGCAGTGATGTCCGTACTATAACCTACGAGCAGTACTTC	CASSDVRTITYEQYF
TRBV15	TRBJ2-6	-	-	TGTGCCACCAGCAGGCAAACGAGCGTGTATGGGGCCAACGTCCTGACTTTC	CATSRQTSVYGANVLTF
TRBV5-1	TRBJ2-5	-	-	TGCGCCAGCAGCCCGGGGACACTAGGCGAGACCCAGTACTTC	CASSPGTLGETQYF
TRBV12-2	TRBJ1-3	-	-	TGTGCAAGTCGTCACCCAGAAAACACCATATATTTT	CASRHPENTIYF
TRBV5-8	TRBJ1-4	TRBD1	-	TGTGCCAGCAGCCCGGGACAGGGAGCAACTAATGAAAAACTGTTTTTT	CASSPGQGATNEKLFF
TRBV12-5	TRBJ2-2	TRBD2	-	TGTGCTAGTGGTTTGGGTAGCGGGAGGGCTTCGGGTACCGGGGAGCTGTTTTTT	CASGLGSGRASGTGELFF
TRBV5-1	TRBJ2-7	-	once	TGCGCCAGCAGCTTTCCAGGAAAAAGGGGTTTAAGTCAGCAGTACTTC	CASSFPGKRGLSQQYF
TRBV6-2/TRBV6-3	TRBJ2-2	-	-	TGTGCCAGCAGTTACTTACTAGCCACAAGAGCGACCGGGGAGCTGTTTTTT	CASSYLLATRATGELFF
TRBV7-2	TRBJ1-1	-	-	TGTGCCAGCAGCGTAAGAGGCGGGAGTGAAGCTTTCTTT	CASSVRGGSEAFF